Sequencing of this TCR beta chain was carried out in a study of cytomegalovirus exposure and HLA in healthy donors. The study ran its PCR with 60 Vbeta and 13 Jbeta primers. Data came from immunoSEQ multiplex PCR; TCRdb stores just in-frame clones and leaves some out. The sample has more than 200,000 clones, about 79% seen once. The clonotype was recovered from a male donor in good health and CMV-seronegative. Sequenced sample: PBMCs.

The CDR3 DNA sequence: TGTGCCAGCAGTGTGACCCTTGGAGGACTTATATCTGGGGCCAACGTCCTGACTTTC. This codes for CASSVTLGGLISGANVLTF. V usage is TRBV6-1 and J usage is TRBJ2-6; TRBD2 might be the D (5 bases). V lost 4 bases and J 1 base, leaving 20 bases between the germline ends. Germline CDR1 MNHNS, CDR2 SASEGT. The CDR3 loop spans 19 amino acids.